These 27 T cell receptor beta chains were sequenced from one sample in a study of T cell responses to AZD1222 COVID-19 vaccine. Clones were sequenced by immunoSEQ multiplex PCR, and TCRdb holds only the in-frame ones, with some missing. The data show around 47,000 clones, around four fifths seen once. Specimen: peripheral blood, collected 28 days after the second dose of the MenACWY control vaccine. Receptors originate from an adult who received the MenACWY meningococcal vaccine as a control.

This clone appeared a single time. The V call is TRBV2, the J call TRBJ1-1; D is undetermined. CDR3 size: 11 residues. From germline, CDR1 is SNHLY and CDR2 FYNNEI. V dropped 6 bases and J dropped 3 bases, with 5 bases sitting between them. This CDR3 reads CASSPDTEAFF. CDR3 sequence (DNA): TGTGCCAGCAGCCCTGACACTGAAGCTTTCTTT.

The gene calls are TRBV18 and TRBJ1-2, with no clear D. The CDR3 runs 13 residues. Looked up from germline, CDR1 is KGHSH and CDR2 is LQKENI. Trimming shortened V by 6 bases and J by 7 bases, and 15 bases separated the two germline ends. This CDR3 is CASSPIKVAGYTF. The CDR3 DNA is TGTGCCAGCTCCCCTATTAAAGTGGCTGGCTACACCTTC.

This clone has a single count. The genes are TRBV6-1 and TRBJ2-3; 9 bases agree with TRBD1. CDR3 length equals 20 residues. Looked up from germline, CDR1 is MNHNS and CDR2 is SASEGT. V trimming: 2 bases; J trimming: 2 bases; junction bases outside the gene matches: 17. In nucleotides, the CDR3 is TGTGCCAGCAGTGAAAAGCTGGACGGAAGGACAGGGGCGTACACAGATACGCAGTATTTT. Translation: CASSEKLDGRTGAYTDTQYF.

The chain uses TRBV24-1 and TRBJ1-1; 7 bases fit TRBD1. J gave up 0 bases and V 6 bases, and 6 bases lay outside the gene matches. The CDR3 length is 15 residues. Germline V gives CDR1 KGHDR, CDR2 SFDVKD. The CDR3 region is CATSHSTGLNTEAFF. The CDR3, as DNA: TGTGCCACCAGTCACTCGACAGGGCTGAACACTGAAGCTTTCTTT.

J is TRBJ1-1 and V is TRBV19, with D unclear. Trimming took 8 bases from V and 11 from J, leaving 21 bases between them. This CDR3 contains 13 residues. CDR1 and CDR2 (germline): LNHDA, SQIVND (reference sequence). CDR3: CASRYAGGQTAFF. The CDR3 DNA reads TGTGCCAGTCGGTATGCGGGTGGGCAGACGGCTTTCTTT.

This chain connects TRBV29-1 to TRBJ2-5, with 8 bases aligning to TRBD2. Trimming took 4 bases from V and 5 from J; bases not matched to a gene: 9. There are 14 residues in the CDR3. The germline V gene has CDR1 SQVTM and CDR2 ANQGSEA. The CDR3 loop is CSVVGTRGPETQYF. CDR3 DNA sequence: TGCAGCGTTGTAGGGACTAGAGGACCGGAGACCCAGTACTTC.

This chain uses TRBV5-4 with TRBJ1-3, with 8 bases identical to TRBD1. The V gene end was trimmed by 0 bases and the J gene end by 3 bases; junction bases not matched to a gene: 5. This CDR3 region has 16 residues. CDR1 is SGHNT, CDR2 YYREEE, per germline (reference sequence). The CDR3 sequence is CASSLAAGGSGNTIYF. The CDR3 DNA follows: TGTGCCAGCAGCTTGGCCGCAGGGGGCAGTGGAAACACCATATATTTT.

The chain recombines TRBV6-5 with TRBJ1-6, with unresolved D. Germline V gene sequence: CDR1 MNHEY, CDR2 SVGAGI. The CDR3 runs 13 residues. The V end was cut by 2 bases, the J end by 7 bases, with 6 bases between. This CDR3 is CASSYRENSPLHF. CDR3 nucleotides: TGTGCCAGCAGTTACAGGGAAAATTCACCCCTCCACTTT.

This chain links TRBV15 with TRBJ1-4; TRBD1 agrees at 7 bases. Per germline, CDR1 LNHNV and CDR2 YYDKDF (reference sequence). This CDR3 contains 13 residues. Trimming took 8 bases from V and 5 from J; bases not matched to a gene: 5. The CDR3 nucleotides read TGTGCCACCGAAAGGGACAGCAATGAAAAACTGTTTTTT. As protein: CATERDSNEKLFF.

The chain is built from TRBV13 and TRBJ2-4; the D is unclear. This CDR3 has 23 residues. V lost 5 bases and J 6 bases, leaving 41 bases between the germline ends. CDR1 PRHDT and CDR2 FYEKMQ come from the germline V gene (reference sequence). The CDR3 coding sequence is TGTGCCAGCAGCCCCGAGAGGTCCTTGGCTGGTTTGGAACTCGGACGGCCCCTAAACATTCAGTACTTC. Its protein product is CASSPERSLAGLELGRPLNIQYF.

The V and J genes are TRBV4-1 and TRBJ1-6, with a tentative D call TRBD1 (5 bases). The V gene's germline CDR1 is MGHRA and CDR2 YSYEKL. The CDR3 runs to 17 residues. V shed 0 bases and J shed 5 bases, with 14 bases lying between them. This CDR3 is CASSQEVQGLNNSPLHF. In DNA form, the CDR3 reads TGCGCCAGCAGCCAAGAAGTGCAGGGCCTAAATAATTCACCCCTCCACTTT.

The chain has TRBV5-6 and TRBJ2-3, with TRBD2 matching over 12 bases. The length of the CDR3 is 16 residues. Germline V CDR1 and CDR2: SGHDT, YYEEEE. The junction had 2 bases not matched to a gene; V was cut back by 0 bases and J by 3 bases. CDR3: CASSLGLAGGTDTQYF. The CDR3 nucleotides read TGTGCCAGCAGCTTGGGGCTAGCGGGAGGGACAGATACGCAGTATTTT.

The rearrangement links TRBV7-7 to TRBJ2-5, with 8 bases that match TRBD1. The CDR3 is 16 amino acids. The ends lost 3 bases at V and 5 bases at J; junction bases unmatched: 11. The germline CDR1 and CDR2 sequences are SSHAT and FNYEAQ (reference sequence). In DNA form, the CDR3 reads TGTGCCAGCAGCTTGGGCTTAAGTTCAGGGGGCGAGACCCAGTACTTC. Amino acid sequence: CASSLGLSSGGETQYF.

The chain uses TRBV19 and TRBJ2-3; weak D call: TRBD2 (6 bases). CDR1 is LNHDA, CDR2 SQIVND, per germline (reference sequence). Deletions cut 3 bases from V and 1 base from J, with 11 bases between. The CDR3 spans 15 residues. The CDR3 DNA follows: TGTGCCAGTAGTATCACCCCGGGGGGCACAGATACGCAGTATTTT. Protein product: CASSITPGGTDTQYF.

J is TRBJ1-1 and V is TRBV5-1; D gene ambiguous. Trimming cost V 4 bases and J 2 bases, with 9 bases left between them. CDR3 length: 13 residues. CDR1 and CDR2 (germline): SGHRS, YFSETQ. CDR3 bases: TGCGCCAGCAGCGTGGAACCAAACACTGAAGCTTTCTTT. Protein: CASSVEPNTEAFF.

This clone was counted a single time. The chain recombines TRBV28 with TRBJ1-5; unclear D gene. Trimming left V 3 bases short and J 9 bases short, with 12 bases between. Per germline, CDR1 MDHEN and CDR2 SYDVKM. The CDR3 has 13 amino acids. CDR3 sequence (DNA): TGTGCCAGCAGTTTGGAAGCTTACCGGCCCCAGCATTTT. It encodes CASSLEAYRPQHF. Full variable domain (missing parts from reference TRBV28 and TRBJ1-5): DVKVTQSSRYLVKRTGEKVFLECVQDMDHENMFWYRQDPGLGLRLIYFSYDVKMKEKGDIPEGYSVSREKKERFSLILESASTNQTSMYLCASSLEAYRPQHFGDGTRLSIL.

This clone came up a few times. This rearrangement joins TRBV5-8 to TRBJ2-2; TRBD1 might be the D (5 bases). V lost 4 bases, J lost 8 bases, and 12 bases lay in between. Looked up from germline, CDR1 is SGHTS and CDR2 is YDEGEE. The CDR3 length is 13 residues. The CDR3 nucleotides read TGTGCCAGCAGCCCCGACAGATTGGGGGAGCTGTTTTTT. It translates to CASSPDRLGELFF.

The chain links TRBV19 to TRBJ1-1, with D hard to call. Germline assignment: CDR1 LNHDA and CDR2 SQIVND (reference sequence). The CDR3 totals 14 residues. Trimming left V 3 bases short and J 3 bases short, with 11 bases between. This chain's CDR3 is CASSIWGLDTEAFF. DNA for the CDR3: TGTGCCAGTAGTATTTGGGGTTTGGACACTGAAGCTTTCTTT.

The chain links TRBV28 to TRBJ1-2; the D is unclear. Looked up from germline, CDR1 is MDHEN and CDR2 is SYDVKM. The CDR3 is 13 residues long. V lost 2 bases and J 8 bases, leaving 12 bases between the germline ends. The CDR3: CASSLKSVDGYTF. The CDR3 DNA reads as TGTGCCAGCAGTTTAAAGTCGGTGGACGGCTACACCTTC.

This clone was recorded once. The CDR3 bases are TGTGCCAGCAGAGTGGGACGGTTGAACACTGAAGCTTTCTTT. Protein product: CASRVGRLNTEAFF. The J gene is TRBJ1-1, the V gene TRBV28, with TRBD1 as a possible D gene (5 bases). Looked up from germline, CDR1 is MDHEN and CDR2 is SYDVKM. The CDR3 has 14 residues. Trimming shortened V by 6 bases and J by 0 bases, and 11 bases separated the two germline ends. The full variable domain, rest sourced from reference TRBV28 and TRBJ1-1, is DVKVTQSSRYLVKRTGEKVFLECVQDMDHENMFWYRQDPGLGLRLIYFSYDVKMKEKGDIPEGYSVSREKKERFSLILESASTNQTSMYLCASRVGRLNTEAFFGQGTRLTVV.

CDR3 DNA sequence: TGTGCCAGCAGTTACTCGTCCAGCATGAACACTGAAGCTTTCTTT. As protein: CASSYSSSMNTEAFF. This chain links TRBV6-5 with TRBJ1-1; D remains ambiguous. Germline V CDR1 and CDR2: MNHEY, SVGAGI. The CDR3 spans 15 residues. V gave up 0 bases and J gave up 0 bases, with 8 bases separating them.

The rearrangement uses TRBV28 and TRBJ1-1; D remains ambiguous. Germline V gene sequence: CDR1 MDHEN, CDR2 SYDVKM. The CDR3 has 12 amino acids. Trimming removed 2 bases at V and 11 bases at J, with 12 bases between. CDR3 sequence reads: CASSLLGSGAFF. The DNA of the CDR3 is TGTGCCAGCAGTTTACTGGGATCGGGGGCTTTCTTT.

The chain employs TRBV27 and TRBJ1-1; D is undetermined. V lost 10 bases and J 0 bases, leaving 15 bases between the germline ends. The CDR3 contains 14 residues. The V gene's germline CDR1 is MNHEY and CDR2 SMNVEV (reference sequence). CDR3 sequence: CATSSGLMNTEAFF. CDR3 nucleotides: TGTGCCACCTCGTCCGGACTGATGAACACTGAAGCTTTCTTT.

Note on this clone: At one boundary the junction diverges from the germline segment, which might be a read error. The chain combines TRBV27 with TRBJ1-1; TRBD1 matches at 7 bases. Germline CDR1 and CDR2: MNHEY and SMNVEV (reference sequence). The CDR3 loop spans 11 amino acids. In DNA form, the CDR3 reads TGTGCCAGCCCTCTCCCGCCAGGGGGGAACTTT. The encoded protein is CASPLPPGGNF.

The chain employs TRBV4-2 and TRBJ1-1; 7 bases line up with TRBD1. The V gene end was trimmed by 1 base and the J gene end by 5 bases; junction bases not matched to a gene: 7. The CDR3 has 15 residues. Germline V gives CDR1 LGHNA, CDR2 YNFKEQ. This CDR3 is CASSQVHRGRTEAFF. CDR3 DNA: TGTGCCAGCAGCCAAGTACACAGGGGAAGGACTGAAGCTTTCTTT.

This clone showed up just a few times. CDR3 DNA sequence: TGTGCCAGCAGCTGGACCCAGGGGCTCTACGAGCAGTACGTC. Protein: CASSWTQGLYEQYV. The chain has TRBV5-5 and TRBJ2-7, with D possibly being TRBD1 (6 bases). Germline-derived CDR1 and CDR2 are SGHKS and YYEKEE (reference sequence). V was clipped by 3 bases and J by 3 bases, with 13 bases between them. This CDR3 contains 14 residues.

This clone appeared a single time. This chain uses TRBV5-1 with TRBJ1-1; D not certain. The V and J ends lost 2 bases and 1 base respectively, with 6 bases between them. The CDR3 runs to 13 residues. CDR1 and CDR2 (germline): SGHRS, YFSETQ. The CDR3, as DNA: TGCGCCAGCAGCTTCGAAGGGAACACTGAAGCTTTCTTT. Translating gives CASSFEGNTEAFF.